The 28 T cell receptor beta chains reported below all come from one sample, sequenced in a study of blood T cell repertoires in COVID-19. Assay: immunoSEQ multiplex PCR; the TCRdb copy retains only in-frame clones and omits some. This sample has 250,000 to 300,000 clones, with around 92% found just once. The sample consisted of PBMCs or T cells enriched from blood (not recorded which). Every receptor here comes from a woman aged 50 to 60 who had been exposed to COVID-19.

CDR3 residues: CASSPMGDSPYGYTF. The CDR3 DNA sequence: TGTGCCAGCAGCCCCATGGGGGACAGCCCCTATGGCTACACCTTC. This chain uses TRBV2 with TRBJ1-2; 7 bases agree with TRBD1. Per the germline V gene, CDR1 is SNHLY and CDR2 is FYNNEI. The CDR3 spans 15 residues. Trimming cost V 6 bases and J 4 bases; bases outside gene matches: 11.

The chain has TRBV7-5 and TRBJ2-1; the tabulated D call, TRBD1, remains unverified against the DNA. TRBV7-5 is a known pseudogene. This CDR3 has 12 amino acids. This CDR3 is CARSLVGGEQFF. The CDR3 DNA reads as TGTGCCAGAAGCTTAGTAGGGGGAGAGCAGTTCTTC.

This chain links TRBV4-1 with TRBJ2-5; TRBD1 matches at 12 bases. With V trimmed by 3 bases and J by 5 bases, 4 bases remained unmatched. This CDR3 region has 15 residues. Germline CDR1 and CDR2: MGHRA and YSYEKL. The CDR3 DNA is TGCGCCAGCAGCCAGGGACAGGGGGCGCCTGAGACCCAGTACTTC. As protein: CASSQGQGAPETQYF.

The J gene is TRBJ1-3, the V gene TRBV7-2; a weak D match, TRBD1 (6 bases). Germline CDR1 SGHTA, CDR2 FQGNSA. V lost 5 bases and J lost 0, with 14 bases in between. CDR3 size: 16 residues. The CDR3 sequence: CASSPWTARSGNTIYF. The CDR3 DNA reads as TGTGCCAGCAGCCCATGGACAGCACGCTCTGGAAACACCATATATTTT.

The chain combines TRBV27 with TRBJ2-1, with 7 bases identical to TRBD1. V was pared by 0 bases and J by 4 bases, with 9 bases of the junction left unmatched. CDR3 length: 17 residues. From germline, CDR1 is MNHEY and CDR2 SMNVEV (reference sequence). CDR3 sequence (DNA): TGTGCCAGCAGTTTATCGGGGCCGGGGACAGTATACAATGAGCAGTTCTTC. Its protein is CASSLSGPGTVYNEQFF.

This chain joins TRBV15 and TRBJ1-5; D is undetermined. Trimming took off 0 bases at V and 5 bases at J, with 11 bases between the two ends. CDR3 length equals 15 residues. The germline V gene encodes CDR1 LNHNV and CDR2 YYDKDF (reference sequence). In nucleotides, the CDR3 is TGTGCCACCAGCAGAGATCAACAAATTTATCAGCCCCAGCATTTT. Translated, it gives CATSRDQQIYQPQHF.

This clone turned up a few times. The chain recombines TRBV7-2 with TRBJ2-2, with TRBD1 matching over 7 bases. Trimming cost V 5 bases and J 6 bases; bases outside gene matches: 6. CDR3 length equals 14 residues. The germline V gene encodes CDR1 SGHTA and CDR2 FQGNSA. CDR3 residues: CASSANRGSGELFF. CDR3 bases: TGTGCCAGCAGCGCCAACAGGGGTTCCGGGGAGCTGTTTTTT. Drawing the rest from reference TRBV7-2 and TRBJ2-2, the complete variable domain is GAGVSQSPSNKVTEKGKDVELRCDPISGHTALYWYRQSLGQGLEFLIYFQGNSAPDKSGLPSDRFSAERTGGSVSTLTIQRTQQEDSAVYLCASSANRGSGELFFGEGSRLTVL.

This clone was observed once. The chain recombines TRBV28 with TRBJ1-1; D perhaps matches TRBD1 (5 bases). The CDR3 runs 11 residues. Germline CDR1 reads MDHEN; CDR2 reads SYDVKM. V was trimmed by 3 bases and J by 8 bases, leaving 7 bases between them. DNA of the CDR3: TGTGCCAGCAGTTTGTACAGGGAAGCTTTCTTT. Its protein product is CASSLYREAFF.

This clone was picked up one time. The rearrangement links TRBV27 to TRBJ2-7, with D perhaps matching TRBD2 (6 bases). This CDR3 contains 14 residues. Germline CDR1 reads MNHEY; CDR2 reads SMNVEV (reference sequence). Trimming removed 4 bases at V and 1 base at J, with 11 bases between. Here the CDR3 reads CASSWGAGSYEQYF. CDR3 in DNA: TGTGCCAGCAGTTGGGGTGCGGGATCCTACGAGCAGTACTTC.

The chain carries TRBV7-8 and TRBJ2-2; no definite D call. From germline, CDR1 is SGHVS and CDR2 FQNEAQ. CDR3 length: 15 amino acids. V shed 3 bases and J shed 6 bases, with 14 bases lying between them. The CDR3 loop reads CASSLVSGSAGELFF. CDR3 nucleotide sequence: TGTGCCAGCAGCTTGGTTTCCGGGTCGGCCGGGGAGCTGTTTTTT.

The CDR3 DNA sequence: TGCGCCAGCAGCTTTGACAGGGGGCTAGGCTATGGCTACACCTTC. Translating gives CASSFDRGLGYGYTF. The chain links TRBV5-1 to TRBJ1-2; 10 bases agree with TRBD1. V dropped 2 bases and J dropped 4; count of bases not matched to a gene: 5. The CDR3 runs 15 residues. Germline V gene sequence: CDR1 SGHRS, CDR2 YFSETQ.

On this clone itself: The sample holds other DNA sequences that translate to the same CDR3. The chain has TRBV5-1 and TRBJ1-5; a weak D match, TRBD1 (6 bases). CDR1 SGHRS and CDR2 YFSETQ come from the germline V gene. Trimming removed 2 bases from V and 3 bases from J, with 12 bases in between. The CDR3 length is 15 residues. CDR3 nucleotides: TGCGCCAGCAGCTTAGACGGACAGTCCAATCAGCCCCAGCATTTT. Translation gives CASSLDGQSNQPQHF.

The CDR3, as DNA: TGCGCCAGCAGCCAAGATCCCAGGTCAGGGGGCGCAGCTACTGAAGCTTTCTTT. Its protein is CASSQDPRSGGAATEAFF. V usage is TRBV4-1 and J usage is TRBJ1-1; 8 nucleotides agree with TRBD1. The length of the CDR3 is 18 residues. The V and J ends lost 0 bases and 5 bases, in that order; junction bases with no gene match: 14. CDR1 and CDR2 from the germline V gene are MGHRA and YSYEKL.

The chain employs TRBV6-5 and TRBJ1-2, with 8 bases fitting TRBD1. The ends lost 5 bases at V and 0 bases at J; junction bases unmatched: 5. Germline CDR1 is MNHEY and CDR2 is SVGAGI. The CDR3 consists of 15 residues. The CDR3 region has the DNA TGTGCCAGCAGTCGACAGGGGAACTCTAACTATGGCTACACCTTC. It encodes CASSRQGNSNYGYTF.

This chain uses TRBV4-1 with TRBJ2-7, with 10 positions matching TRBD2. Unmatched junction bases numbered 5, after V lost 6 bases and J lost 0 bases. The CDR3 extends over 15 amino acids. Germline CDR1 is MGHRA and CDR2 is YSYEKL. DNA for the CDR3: TGCGCCAGCAGAGCTACTAGCGGGGCCTCCTACGAGCAGTACTTC. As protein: CASRATSGASYEQYF.

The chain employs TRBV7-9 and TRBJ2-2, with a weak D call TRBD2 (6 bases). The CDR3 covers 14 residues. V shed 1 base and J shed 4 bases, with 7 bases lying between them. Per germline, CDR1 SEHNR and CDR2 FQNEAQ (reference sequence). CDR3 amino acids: CASSLGDSTGELFF. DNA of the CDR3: TGTGCCAGCAGCTTAGGGGACTCCACCGGGGAGCTGTTTTTT.

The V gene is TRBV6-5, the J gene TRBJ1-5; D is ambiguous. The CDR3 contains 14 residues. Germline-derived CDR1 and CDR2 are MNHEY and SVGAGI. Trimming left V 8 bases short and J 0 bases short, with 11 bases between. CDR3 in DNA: TGTGCCAGCCGAGATACCAATAGCAATCAGCCCCAGCATTTT. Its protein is CASRDTNSNQPQHF.

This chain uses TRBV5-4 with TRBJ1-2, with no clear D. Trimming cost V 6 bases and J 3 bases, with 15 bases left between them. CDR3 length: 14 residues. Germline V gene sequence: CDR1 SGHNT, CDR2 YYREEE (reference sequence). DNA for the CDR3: TGTGCCAGCACCCGGGTCGGGGAAGACTATGGCTACACCTTC. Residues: CASTRVGEDYGYTF.

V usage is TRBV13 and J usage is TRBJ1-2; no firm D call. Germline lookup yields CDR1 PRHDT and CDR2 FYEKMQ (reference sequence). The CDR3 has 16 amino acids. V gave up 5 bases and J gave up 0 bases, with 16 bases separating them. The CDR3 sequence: CASSHGVQPANYGYTF. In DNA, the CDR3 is TGTGCCAGCAGCCACGGGGTACAGCCCGCTAACTATGGCTACACCTTC.

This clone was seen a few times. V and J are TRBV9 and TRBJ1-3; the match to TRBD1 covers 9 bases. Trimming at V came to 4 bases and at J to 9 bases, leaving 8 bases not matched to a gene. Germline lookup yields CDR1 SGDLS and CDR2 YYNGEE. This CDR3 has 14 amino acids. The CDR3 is CASSPGTGFGTIYF. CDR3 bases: TGTGCCAGCAGCCCCGGGACAGGGTTTGGCACCATATATTTT. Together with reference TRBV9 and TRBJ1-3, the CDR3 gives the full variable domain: DSGVTQTPKHLITATGQRVTLRCSPRSGDLSVYWYQQSLDQGLQFLIQYYNGEERAKGNILERFSAQQFPDLHSELNLSSLELGDSALYFCASSPGTGFGTIYFGEGSWLTVV.

The CDR3 loop is CASSWTGGEGIQYF. The CDR3 DNA reads TGCGCCAGCAGCTGGACGGGCGGCGAGGGCATTCAGTACTTC. The rearrangement joins TRBV5-1 to TRBJ2-4; TRBD2 is a possible D gene (5 bases). Germline V gene lookup returns CDR1 SGHRS and CDR2 YFSETQ. V was clipped by 3 bases and J by 9 bases, with 16 bases between them. The CDR3 is 14 amino acids. The variable domain in full, with the rest retrieved from reference TRBV5-1 and TRBJ2-4, is KAGVTQTPRYLIKTRGQQVTLSCSPISGHRSVSWYQQTPGQGLQFLFEYFSETQRNKGNFPGRFSGRQFSNSRSEMNVSTLELGDSALYLCASSWTGGEGIQYFGAGTRLSVL.

The CDR3 here is CASTLFWSDRGKNTGELFF. The CDR3 DNA reads TGTGCCAGCACCCTCTTTTGGAGCGACAGGGGGAAGAACACCGGGGAGCTGTTTTTT. This chain joins TRBV27 and TRBJ2-2; 9 bases match TRBD1. V shed 7 bases and J 1 base; nucleotides not matched to a gene: 16. Germline V gene sequence: CDR1 MNHEY, CDR2 SMNVEV (reference sequence). This CDR3 contains 19 residues.

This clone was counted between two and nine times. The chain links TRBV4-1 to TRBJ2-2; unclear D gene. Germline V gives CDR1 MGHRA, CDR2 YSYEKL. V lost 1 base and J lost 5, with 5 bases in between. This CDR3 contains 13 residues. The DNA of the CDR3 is TGCGCCAGCAGCCAAGCCCCTACCGGGGAGCTGTTTTTT. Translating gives CASSQAPTGELFF.

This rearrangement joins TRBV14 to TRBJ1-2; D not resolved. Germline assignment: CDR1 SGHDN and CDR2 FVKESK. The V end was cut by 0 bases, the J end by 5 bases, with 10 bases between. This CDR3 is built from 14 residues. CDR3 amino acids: CASSQDLAGYGYTF. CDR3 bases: TGTGCCAGCAGCCAAGATCTTGCGGGGTATGGCTACACCTTC.

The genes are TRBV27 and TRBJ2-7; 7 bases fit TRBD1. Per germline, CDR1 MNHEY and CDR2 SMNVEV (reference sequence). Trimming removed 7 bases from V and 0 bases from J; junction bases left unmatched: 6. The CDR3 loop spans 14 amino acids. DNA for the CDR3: TGTGCCAGCACCTCGGACAGGAGCTCCTACGAGCAGTACTTC. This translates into CASTSDRSSYEQYF.

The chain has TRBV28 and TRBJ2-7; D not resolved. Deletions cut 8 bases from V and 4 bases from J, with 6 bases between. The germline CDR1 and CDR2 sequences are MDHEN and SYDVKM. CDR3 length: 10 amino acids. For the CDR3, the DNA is TGTGCCAGCCGCGGTTACGAGCAGTACTTC. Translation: CASRGYEQYF. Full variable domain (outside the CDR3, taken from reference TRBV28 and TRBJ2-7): DVKVTQSSRYLVKRTGEKVFLECVQDMDHENMFWYRQDPGLGLRLIYFSYDVKMKEKGDIPEGYSVSREKKERFSLILESASTNQTSMYLCASRGYEQYFGPGTRLTVT.

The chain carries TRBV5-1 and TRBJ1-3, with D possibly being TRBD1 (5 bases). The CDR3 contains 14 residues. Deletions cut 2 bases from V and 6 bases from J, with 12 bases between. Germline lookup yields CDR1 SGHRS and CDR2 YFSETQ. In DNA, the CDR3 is TGCGCCAGCAGCTTCCCCTCGGGGGAAAACACCATATATTTT. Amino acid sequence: CASSFPSGENTIYF.

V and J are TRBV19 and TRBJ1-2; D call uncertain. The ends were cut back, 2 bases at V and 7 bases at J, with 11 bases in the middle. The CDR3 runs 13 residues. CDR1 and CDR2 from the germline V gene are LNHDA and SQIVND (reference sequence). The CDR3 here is CASSISLGIGYTF. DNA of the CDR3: TGTGCCAGTAGTATAAGCCTCGGGATTGGCTACACCTTC.